The entry below gives a single T cell receptor (beta chain) sequence along with its context. The sample belongs to a study of blood T cell repertoires in COVID-19. Study-wide context: Some COVID-19 samples were acute and others convalescent; all came from the United States, Italy and Spain. PBMCs, B-cell-depleted T cells, or T cells were the source of the cDNA or gDNA that made up the material.

Authors' analysis steps: Cell counts per sample came from amplifying reference gene primers. Only in-frame clones appear in the TCRdb table, and some are missing; sequencing was by immunoSEQ multiplex PCR. V, J and clone size are taken as reported in that table, and D and trimming were inferred from the DNA itself. The table includes 25,000 to 30,000 clones, more than 65% detected once. The clonotype comes from a man aged 50 or older with active or convalescent COVID-19. Sequenced sample: peripheral blood.

CDR3 amino acids: CASSLQVTPRGNEQFF. DNA for the CDR3: TGTGCCAGCAGCCTCCAAGTCACGCCCAGGGGGAATGAGCAGTTCTTC. The genes are TRBV11-2 and TRBJ2-1; the match to TRBD1 covers 7 bases. The V segment lost 5 bases and the J segment 7 bases; nucleotides outside the gene matches: 14. The CDR3 has 16 amino acids. Per the germline V gene, CDR1 is SGHAT and CDR2 is FQNNGV.